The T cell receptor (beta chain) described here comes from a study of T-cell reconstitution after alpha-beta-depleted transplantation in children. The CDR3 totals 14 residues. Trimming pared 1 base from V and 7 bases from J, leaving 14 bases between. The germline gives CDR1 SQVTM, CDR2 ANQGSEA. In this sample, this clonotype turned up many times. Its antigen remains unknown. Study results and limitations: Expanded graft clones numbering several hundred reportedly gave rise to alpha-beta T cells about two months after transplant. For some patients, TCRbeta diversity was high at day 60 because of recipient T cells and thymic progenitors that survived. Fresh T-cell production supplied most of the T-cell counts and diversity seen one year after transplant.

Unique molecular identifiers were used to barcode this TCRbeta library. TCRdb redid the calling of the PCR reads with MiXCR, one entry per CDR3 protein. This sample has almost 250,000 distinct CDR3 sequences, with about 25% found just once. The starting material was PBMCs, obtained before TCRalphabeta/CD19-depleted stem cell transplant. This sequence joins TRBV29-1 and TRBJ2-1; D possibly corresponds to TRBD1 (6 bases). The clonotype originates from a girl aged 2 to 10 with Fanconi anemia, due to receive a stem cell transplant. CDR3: CSVEGTVKINEQFF. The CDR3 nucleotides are TGCAGCGTTGAAGGGACAGTAAAGATTAATGAGCAGTTCTTC.